This TCR beta chain was identified in a study of blood T cell repertoires in COVID-19. Study in general: In each case, the material was cDNA or gDNA derived from T cells, B-cell-depleted T cells, or PBMCs.

CDR3 length: 14 amino acids. V was trimmed by 1 base and J by 3 bases, leaving 8 bases between them. CDR1 and CDR2 from the germline V gene are SGHRS and YFSETQ. Sequenced by immunoSEQ multiplex PCR; TCRdb stores in-frame clones only, minus some. The sample has around 340,000 clones; more than 70% are singletons. Everyone who took part was roughly 18 to 90 years old, and they came from 24 US areas. The sample taken for sequencing was PBMCs or T cells enriched from blood (not recorded which). The chain joins TRBV5-1 to TRBJ2-1; D unclear. The clonotype originates from a woman in her 30s who had been exposed to COVID-19. This CDR3 is CASSLSLNYNEQFF. Written as DNA, the CDR3 is TGCGCCAGCAGCTTGTCCCTTAACTACAATGAGCAGTTCTTC.